This T cell receptor (delta chain) was recovered during a study of γδ T cells in repeated Plasmodium falciparum infection. TCRdb re-identified clones in the multiplex PCR reads via CATT. The sample lists approximately 93,000 delta-chain clones, over 0.75% occurring once. Flow sorting of PBMC yielded separate Vgamma9/Vdelta2+ and Vdelta2-negative gammadelta T cell populations for bulk repertoire analysis. The V gene end was trimmed by 3 bases and the J gene end by 6 bases; junction bases not matched to a gene: 15. This CDR3 comprises 18 residues. CDR1 GEAIGNYY and CDR2 EKD come from the germline V gene. The sample holds a few counts of this clone. The protein that TCRdb holds for this DNA derives from a much larger clone and differs from the translated DNA at residue 14, which likely indicates a read error; the protein shown here is translated from the DNA.

The rearrangement joins TRDV2 to TRDJ1; 13 bases are shared with TRDD3. No J segment appears in TCRdb, so it was assigned here by matching the sequence to germline. This receptor was taken from a pool of human donors (malaria-infected and uninfected, not separated). The sample consisted of gamma-delta T cells from blood. CDR3 residues: CACDARTGGYADTNKLIF. The CDR3 region has the DNA TGTGCCTGTGACGCCCGTACTGGGGGATACGCGGATACCAATAAACTCATCTTT.